The 18 T cell receptor beta chains reported below all come from one sample, sequenced in a study of cytomegalovirus exposure and HLA in healthy donors. The data were produced by immunoSEQ multiplex PCR, yet TCRdb's version contains in-frame clones alone and is incomplete. This sample has roughly 67,000 clones, with roughly nine tenths found just once. The sequenced sample consisted of PBMCs. These receptors came from a man aged 18 to 30 in good health and CMV-seronegative.

The rearrangement uses TRBV2 and TRBJ2-2, with 9 nucleotides matching TRBD2. The CDR3 covers 15 residues. The germline V gene has CDR1 SNHLY and CDR2 FYNNEI. V was pared by 6 bases and J by 1 base, with 3 bases of the junction left unmatched. The CDR3 region has the DNA TGTGCCAGCAGGGAGACTAGCGGGAACACCGGGGAGCTGTTTTTT. It encodes CASRETSGNTGELFF.

This clone was recorded only once. The J gene is TRBJ2-7, the V gene TRBV11-2, with TRBD2 matching 15 bases. Trimming at V came to 0 bases and at J to 0 bases, leaving 3 bases not matched to a gene. This CDR3 contains 18 residues. Germline values: CDR1 SGHAT, CDR2 FQNNGV. CDR3 in DNA: TGTGCCAGCAGCTTAGACGGGACTAGCGGGAGGTTCTCCTACGAGCAGTACTTC. This codes for CASSLDGTSGRFSYEQYF.

The gene calls are TRBV10-3 and TRBJ2-7; D possibly corresponds to TRBD1 (6 bases). Trimming cost V 3 bases and J 4 bases, with 19 bases left between them. From germline, CDR1 is ENHRY and CDR2 SYGVKD. This CDR3 comprises 16 residues. The CDR3 nucleotides read TGTGCCATCAGTGACCCCGGACTCCCAACAGGGTACGAGCAGTACTTC. It is translated as CAISDPGLPTGYEQYF.

The chain is built from TRBV2 and TRBJ1-2; tentatively, D is TRBD1 (6 bases). Trimming took 6 bases from V and 4 from J, leaving 15 bases between them. Germline CDR1 is SNHLY and CDR2 is FYNNEI. The CDR3 extends over 14 amino acids. The CDR3 nucleotides read TGTGCCAGCAGCCCCACAGGGTTCGGCTATGGCTACACCTTC. Its protein is CASSPTGFGYGYTF.

V is TRBV6-1 and J is TRBJ2-2; 7 bases fit TRBD2. The CDR3 spans 16 residues. Germline V gene lookup returns CDR1 MNHNS and CDR2 SASEGT. The trim removed 4 bases at V and 5 bases at J, leaving 10 bases unmatched. CDR3 nucleotides: TGTGCCAGCAGTGGACGCCTAGCGGTAGTTACCGGGGAGCTGTTTTTT. Translating gives CASSGRLAVVTGELFF.

This chain links TRBV10-3 with TRBJ2-1; 10 nucleotides align to TRBD1. CDR1 is ENHRY, CDR2 SYGVKD, per germline. The CDR3 sequence is 17 residues long. After removal of 0 bases from V and 9 bases from J, the junction contained 11 bases not matched to a gene. The DNA of the CDR3 is TGTGCCATCAGTGAGTCAGCAGGGACAGGGGTGGGTTTTGAGCAGTTCTTC. Its translation is CAISESAGTGVGFEQFF.

The chain employs TRBV6-5 and TRBJ1-2; D remains ambiguous. CDR3 length equals 15 residues. CDR1 is MNHEY, CDR2 SVGAGI, per germline. V was trimmed by 0 bases and J by 4 bases, leaving 12 bases between them. The CDR3 DNA reads as TGTGCCAGCAGTTACTCGTACCGGGGAAGCTATGGCTACACCTTC. Translation: CASSYSYRGSYGYTF.

This chain uses TRBV9 with TRBJ2-5; 11 nucleotides line up with TRBD2. Unmatched junction bases numbered 1, after V lost 3 bases and J lost 6 bases. Germline CDR1 SGDLS, CDR2 YYNGEE. The CDR3 extends over 13 amino acids. The CDR3 is CASSGTSGQTQYF. The CDR3 nucleotides are TGTGCCAGCAGCGGGACTAGCGGGCAGACCCAGTACTTC.

This chain uses TRBV9 with TRBJ1-1; D is unresolved. This CDR3 region has 14 residues. The germline V gene has CDR1 SGDLS and CDR2 YYNGEE. V was pared by 0 bases and J by 4 bases, with 10 bases between. CDR3 bases: TGTGCCAGCAGCGTAGGTTGGGGAGCCACTGAAGCTTTCTTT. It encodes CASSVGWGATEAFF.

The rearrangement joins TRBV7-2 to TRBJ2-1; no clear D gene. CDR3 length: 16 amino acids. CDR1 and CDR2 from the germline V gene are SGHTA and FQGNSA. Between the trimmed V and J ends, which lost 5 bases and 4 bases, there was a span of 18 bases. The CDR3, as DNA: TGTGCCAGCAGCGGCTACTACCCCCAACAATACAATGAGCAGTTCTTC. This codes for CASSGYYPQQYNEQFF.

V is TRBV7-9 and J is TRBJ2-1, with TRBD2 matching over 8 bases. The trim removed 4 bases at V and 4 bases at J, leaving 9 bases unmatched. Germline V gene sequence: CDR1 SEHNR, CDR2 FQNEAQ (reference sequence). CDR3 size: 16 residues. The CDR3 loop is CASSYPGERGYNEQFF. The CDR3 DNA reads as TGTGCCAGCAGCTACCCGGGGGAGCGGGGGTACAATGAGCAGTTCTTC.

The chain joins TRBV7-6 to TRBJ2-2, with 8 bases lining up with TRBD1. With 7 bases clipped from V and 1 base from J, the junction kept 8 bases outside the gene matches. CDR3 length: 16 residues. CDR1 is SGHVS and CDR2 is FNYEAQ in the germline V gene. CDR3 sequence (DNA): TGTGCCAGCACCGATCTGGACAGGGAGAACACCGGGGAGCTGTTTTTT. Translated: CASTDLDRENTGELFF.

V usage is TRBV18 and J usage is TRBJ2-1, with 7 bases fitting TRBD1. The germline gives CDR1 KGHSH, CDR2 LQKENI. There are 14 residues in the CDR3. V dropped 3 bases and J dropped 2; count of bases not matched to a gene: 1. CDR3 loop: CASSPGTAYNEQFF. In nucleotides, the CDR3 is TGTGCCAGCTCACCCGGGACAGCCTACAATGAGCAGTTCTTC. Full variable domain (remainder filled in from reference TRBV18 and TRBJ2-1): NAGVMQNPRHLVRRRGQEARLRCSPMKGHSHVYWYRQLPEEGLKFMVYLQKENIIDESGMPKERFSAEFPKEGPSILRIQQVVRGDSAAYFCASSPGTAYNEQFFGPGTRLTVL.

The rearrangement joins TRBV4-3 to TRBJ2-1; D might be TRBD2 (5 bases). The V gene lost 0 bases and the J gene lost 10 bases, with 19 bases spanning the gap. Germline CDR1 is LGHNA and CDR2 is YSLEER. CDR3 length: 16 amino acids. CDR3 amino acids: CASSQDSFGMTWEQFF. For the CDR3, the DNA is TGCGCCAGCAGCCAAGATTCATTCGGGATGACTTGGGAGCAGTTCTTC.

A single count supports this clone. This rearrangement joins TRBV11-2 to TRBJ2-5; D is unclear. V was pared by 5 bases and J by 9 bases, with 10 bases between. CDR1 SGHAT and CDR2 FQNNGV come from the germline V gene. This CDR3 is built from 11 residues. CDR3 residues: CASSPLRAQYF. The CDR3 bases are TGTGCCAGCAGCCCCCTTCGGGCCCAGTACTTC.

The CDR3 nucleotides read TGTGCCAGCCTATCCTATGGTACGCAGTACTTC. Its translation is CASLSYGTQYF. The rearrangement joins TRBV27 to TRBJ2-7; no clear D. The V gene's germline CDR1 is MNHEY and CDR2 SMNVEV (reference sequence). This CDR3 has 11 residues. V was cut by 8 bases and J by 9 bases, with 14 bases left in between.

J is TRBJ2-7 and V is TRBV7-2, with D possibly being TRBD1 (5 bases). V lost 5 bases, J lost 4 bases, and 9 bases lay in between. The CDR3 extends over 12 amino acids. Germline CDR1 reads SGHTA; CDR2 reads FQGNSA. The CDR3 DNA is TGTGCCAGCAGCCGTCCAGGGTACGAGCAGTACTTC. As protein: CASSRPGYEQYF. Filled out from reference TRBV7-2 and TRBJ2-7, the complete variable domain reads GAGVSQSPSNKVTEKGKDVELRCDPISGHTALYWYRQSLGQGLEFLIYFQGNSAPDKSGLPSDRFSAERTGGSVSTLTIQRTQQEDSAVYLCASSRPGYEQYFGPGTRLTVT.

This clone was observed a single time. The chain carries TRBV30 and TRBJ2-7; 9 bases fit TRBD2. Germline trimming cut 6 bases from V and 1 base from J; bases unmatched to any gene: 13. CDR3 length: 16 residues. Germline V gene sequence: CDR1 GTSNPN, CDR2 SVGIG (reference sequence). CDR3 protein: CACPGGSGRPSYEQYF. CDR3 coding DNA: TGTGCCTGCCCAGGAGGTAGCGGGAGACCTTCCTACGAGCAGTACTTC.